Below are 26 T cell receptor beta chains sequenced from a single sample in a study of glioma-infiltrating T cells after dendritic cell vaccination. The data were produced by immunoSEQ multiplex PCR, yet TCRdb's version contains in-frame clones alone and is incomplete. Altogether 55,000 to 75,000 clones are present, roughly four fifths being singletons, with the ten largest covering around 14%. The time point was: after dendritic cell vaccination, including at tumor progression/relapse. This material consisted of blood, taken after dendritic cell vaccination. These receptors all stem from a human donor with glioblastoma.

This clone was counted a single time. This chain uses TRBV10-1 with TRBJ2-3; D gene ambiguous. Germline loops: CDR1 WNHNN, CDR2 SYGVQD (reference sequence). There are 14 residues in the CDR3. The ends were cut back, 0 bases at V and 6 bases at J, with 10 bases in the middle. Here the CDR3 reads CASSESLELDTQYF. In nucleotides, the CDR3 is TGCGCCAGCAGTGAGTCGCTAGAGTTGGATACGCAGTATTTT.

The genes are TRBV14 and TRBJ1-2; 7 bases fit TRBD1. CDR3 size: 13 residues. The V segment lost 4 bases and the J segment 5 bases; nucleotides outside the gene matches: 4. Germline V gene sequence: CDR1 SGHDN, CDR2 FVKESK. The CDR3 DNA reads as TGTGCCAGCAGCCCGACAGGGCGGTATGGCTACACCTTC. It encodes CASSPTGRYGYTF.

The chain uses TRBV5-6 and TRBJ1-2; 9 bases are a match to TRBD1. J lost 3 bases, V lost 0 bases, and 3 bases had no gene match. The V gene's germline CDR1 is SGHDT and CDR2 YYEEEE. The CDR3 covers 15 residues. The CDR3 region has the DNA TGTGCCAGCAGCTTGGCGGGACAGGGATACTATGGCTACACCTTC. This gives the protein CASSLAGQGYYGYTF.

The genes are TRBV5-1 and TRBJ2-3, with 9 bases lining up with TRBD1. With V trimmed by 3 bases and J by 6 bases, 8 bases remained unmatched. CDR1 is SGHRS and CDR2 is YFSETQ in the germline V gene. The CDR3 loop spans 15 amino acids. CDR3 loop: CASSSRTGDVDTQYF. CDR3 bases: TGCGCCAGCAGCTCCAGGACAGGGGACGTCGATACGCAGTATTTT. Together with reference TRBV5-1 and TRBJ2-3, the CDR3 gives the full variable domain: KAGVTQTPRYLIKTRGQQVTLSCSPISGHRSVSWYQQTPGQGLQFLFEYFSETQRNKGNFPGRFSGRQFSNSRSEMNVSTLELGDSALYLCASSSRTGDVDTQYFGPGTRLTVL.

The chain combines TRBV7-9 with TRBJ2-7, with no clear D. Deletions cut 3 bases from V and 0 bases from J, with 15 bases between. The CDR3 runs to 16 residues. Germline-derived CDR1 and CDR2 are SEHNR and FQNEAQ (reference sequence). CDR3 in DNA: TGTGCCAGCAGCTTTACTCGACATTCGAGCTCCTACGAGCAGTACTTC. It specifies CASSFTRHSSSYEQYF. The full variable domain, in which reference TRBV7-9 and TRBJ2-7 provide the parts outside the CDR3, is DTGVSQNPRHKITKRGQNVTFRCDPISEHNRLYWYRQTLGQGPEFLTYFQNEAQLEKSRLLSDRFSAERPKGSFSTLEIQRTEQGDSAMYLCASSFTRHSSSYEQYFGPGTRLTVT.

The chain's CDR3 is CAWRADRVGPYEQYF. CDR3 bases: TGTGCCTGGAGAGCAGACAGGGTAGGGCCTTACGAGCAGTACTTC. The rearrangement joins TRBV30 to TRBJ2-7, with 7 bases identical to TRBD1. The CDR3 loop spans 15 amino acids. The junction had 12 bases not matched to a gene; V was cut back by 3 bases and J by 4 bases. Germline CDR1 is GTSNPN and CDR2 is SVGIG (reference sequence). Drawing the rest from reference TRBV30 and TRBJ2-7, the complete variable domain is SQTIHQWPATLVQPVGSPLSLECTVEGTSNPNLYWYRQAAGRGLQLLFYSVGIGQISSEVPQNLSASRPQDRQFILSSKKLLLSDSGFYLCAWRADRVGPYEQYFGPGTRLTVT.

The J gene is TRBJ1-5, the V gene TRBV30; possibly TRBD1 for D (6 bases). The germline V gene has CDR1 GTSNPN and CDR2 SVGIG (reference sequence). This CDR3 has 12 residues. With 4 bases removed from V and 2 bases from J, the gap between germline ends came to 6 bases. CDR3 region: CAWNRGNQPQHF. CDR3 bases: TGTGCCTGGAACAGGGGCAATCAGCCCCAGCATTTT.

This clone was detected a few times. This rearrangement joins TRBV11-3 to TRBJ2-7; 8 positions agree with TRBD1. The CDR3 totals 14 residues. V trimming: 3 bases; J trimming: 0 bases; junction bases outside the gene matches: 1. Germline V CDR1 and CDR2: SGHNT, YENEEA. CDR3 in DNA: TGTGCCAGCAGCTTCGGGACAGGCTCCTACGAGCAGTACTTC. Its translation: CASSFGTGSYEQYF.

This clone was picked up one time. V gene TRBV19 combines with J gene TRBJ1-5; 7 nucleotides align to TRBD1. The CDR3 is 13 amino acids. The germline V gene has CDR1 LNHDA and CDR2 SQIVND (reference sequence). Trimming removed 8 bases from V and 5 bases from J; junction bases left unmatched: 6. DNA for the CDR3: TGTGCCAGTGCCGACAGGGTAGATCAGCCCCAGCATTTT. Translating gives CASADRVDQPQHF.

V usage is TRBV11-2 and J usage is TRBJ2-3, with TRBD2 identical over 12 bases. Germline V gene sequence: CDR1 SGHAT, CDR2 FQNNGV. CDR3 length: 16 amino acids. Losses at the gene ends were 5 bases for V and 5 bases for J; bases not matched to a gene: 8. CDR3 bases: TGTGCCAGCAGCCCCGGACTAGCGGGGTGGGAAGATACGCAGTATTTT. Protein sequence: CASSPGLAGWEDTQYF.

In the case of this clone: One end of the junction fails to match germline, which may point to a read error. This sequence joins TRBV10-2 and TRBJ1-5; the match to TRBD1 covers 8 bases. Germline CDR1 is WSHSY and CDR2 is SAAADI. CDR3 length: 14 amino acids. CDR3 sequence: CASGEPDRDQPQHF. DNA for the CDR3: TGCGCCAGCGGTGAGCCGGACAGGGATCAGCCCCAGCATTTT.

The V gene is TRBV9, the J gene TRBJ2-3; the match to TRBD2 covers 10 bases. Germline V gene lookup returns CDR1 SGDLS and CDR2 YYNGEE. The CDR3 covers 15 residues. Unmatched junction bases numbered 3, after V lost 3 bases and J lost 2 bases. The CDR3 nucleotides read TGTGCCAGCAGCGCCGGACTAGCGGACACAGATACGCAGTATTTT. Encoded protein: CASSAGLADTDTQYF.

CDR3 sequence reads: CSVTGVTQETQYF. CDR3 sequence (DNA): TGCAGCGTGACAGGGGTGACCCAAGAGACCCAGTACTTC. V usage is TRBV29-1 and J usage is TRBJ2-5; 8 bases agree with TRBD1. Germline CDR1 SQVTM, CDR2 ANQGSEA. Trimming took 6 bases from V and 1 from J; bases not matched to a gene: 4. CDR3 length equals 13 residues.

The chain employs TRBV2 and TRBJ1-5; unclear D gene. This CDR3 spans 14 amino acids. V lost 5 bases and J lost 4, with 12 bases in between. CDR1 is SNHLY and CDR2 is FYNNEI in the germline V gene. CDR3 DNA sequence: TGTGCCAGCAGTCGCGATCCTTCTAATCAGCCCCAGCATTTT. This encodes CASSRDPSNQPQHF.

This clone was detected only once. This chain links TRBV5-1 with TRBJ1-6; weak D call: TRBD1 (5 bases). This CDR3 comprises 19 residues. V dropped 1 base and J dropped 6 bases, with 23 bases sitting between them. Germline V gene lookup returns CDR1 SGHRS and CDR2 YFSETQ. The CDR3 sequence is CASSLKLATSRGLNSPLHF. The CDR3 DNA follows: TGCGCCAGCAGCTTGAAGCTGGCTACGTCCCGGGGACTTAATTCACCCCTCCACTTT.

This chain links TRBV7-2 with TRBJ1-2; a possible D gene is TRBD1 (6 bases). Trimming took off 5 bases at V and 8 bases at J, with 15 bases between the two ends. Per germline, CDR1 SGHTA and CDR2 FQGNSA. CDR3 length: 13 amino acids. In DNA form, the CDR3 reads TGTGCCAGCAGCGACAGACAGGTGGGAGGCTACACCTTC. It codes for CASSDRQVGGYTF.

CDR3 bases: TGTGCCAGCAGCCGAACAGGGGGCTCCAACTATGGCTACACCTTC. Translated, it gives CASSRTGGSNYGYTF. The chain couples TRBV11-2 to TRBJ1-2; TRBD1 matches 9 bases. This CDR3 is 15 amino acids long. J gave up 2 bases and V 5 bases, and 6 bases lay outside the gene matches. Germline V gene data show CDR1 as SGHAT and CDR2 as FQNNGV.

This clone was picked up a small number of times. The chain combines TRBV7-2 with TRBJ2-7; the match to TRBD2 covers 9 bases. V lost 7 bases and J lost 5; bases outside the gene matches: 9. The CDR3 sequence is 14 residues long. Germline V gene sequence: CDR1 SGHTA, CDR2 FQGNSA. The DNA for the CDR3 is TGTGCCAGCACCCTGGGGCGGGGGGGCCACGAGCAGTACTTC. This gives the protein CASTLGRGGHEQYF.

This chain connects TRBV19 to TRBJ2-7, with 12 bases lining up with TRBD2. This CDR3 region has 16 residues. The germline V gene encodes CDR1 LNHDA and CDR2 SQIVND (reference sequence). The V and J ends lost 8 bases and 4 bases, in that order; junction bases with no gene match: 12. The CDR3 DNA sequence: TGTGCCAGTTCCTCCTCGACCGGGACTAGCGGGTACGAGCAGTACTTC. As protein: CASSSSTGTSGYEQYF.

This chain uses TRBV5-1 with TRBJ1-4; weak D call: TRBD1 (6 bases). The CDR3 length is 13 residues. Trimming took 4 bases from V and 7 from J, leaving 11 bases between them. The germline V gene encodes CDR1 SGHRS and CDR2 YFSETQ. Here the CDR3 DNA reads TGCGCCAGCAGCGGGACAAGTCGTGAAAAACTGTTTTTT. As protein: CASSGTSREKLFF.

This chain uses TRBV20-1 with TRBJ2-1; the D gene is possibly TRBD2 (7 bases). The germline V gene encodes CDR1 DFQATT and CDR2 SNEGSKA (reference sequence). V shed 5 bases and J shed 10 bases, with 12 bases lying between them. CDR3 size: 11 residues. CDR3 sequence reads: CSAEGGGEQFF. As DNA, the CDR3 is TGCAGTGCTGAGGGGGGGGGAGAGCAGTTCTTC.

This chain uses TRBV4-1 with TRBJ2-2, with 10 bases matching TRBD2. V was clipped by 0 bases and J by 3 bases; unmatched bases: 7. The CDR3 is 18 residues long. Germline assignment: CDR1 MGHRA and CDR2 YSYEKL. The CDR3 protein is CASSQDRAGGPDTGELFF. The CDR3 DNA is TGCGCCAGCAGCCAAGATCGAGCGGGGGGGCCGGACACCGGGGAGCTGTTTTTT.

V usage is TRBV9 and J usage is TRBJ2-1, with D tentatively TRBD1 (6 bases). Per the germline V gene, CDR1 is SGDLS and CDR2 is YYNGEE. The V gene lost 4 bases and the J gene lost 0 bases, with 11 bases spanning the gap. The CDR3 covers 15 residues. The CDR3 bases are TGTGCCAGCAGCTATGGACAGTTCTCCTACAATGAGCAGTTCTTC. Protein product: CASSYGQFSYNEQFF.

This rearrangement joins TRBV19 to TRBJ2-7, with D hard to call. Trimming removed 6 bases at V and 10 bases at J, with 16 bases between. The CDR3 contains 12 residues. Germline CDR1 and CDR2: LNHDA and SQIVND (reference sequence). CDR3 DNA: TGTGCCAGTAGCTCGAGCCTAGAAATTCAGTACTTC. Translation: CASSSSLEIQYF.

The CDR3 spells CASSLGVTPRTDTQYF. The DNA for the CDR3 is TGCGCCAGCAGCTTGGGAGTCACCCCCCGCACAGATACGCAGTATTTT. V is TRBV5-1 and J is TRBJ2-3; unclear D gene. The V gene's germline CDR1 is SGHRS and CDR2 YFSETQ. This CDR3 is 16 amino acids long. V shed 0 bases and J shed 1 base, with 12 bases lying between them.

The chain joins TRBV6-5 to TRBJ2-7; 9 nucleotides agree with TRBD1. The CDR3 is 13 residues long. Germline trimming cut 5 bases from V and 6 bases from J; bases unmatched to any gene: 5. Germline V gene data show CDR1 as MNHEY and CDR2 as SVGAGI. CDR3 protein: CASSGTGRLEQYF. The CDR3 bases are TGTGCCAGCAGTGGGACAGGGCGTCTCGAGCAGTACTTC.